This paragraph reports one TCR beta chain. Its antigen is currently not known. Base qualities are missing; no much larger clone stands one base away. The data stem from a study of memory CD4+ T cells and cytomegalovirus serostatus (dated by TCRdb to about 2019). Turning to the overall study: A total of some 33 healthy Belgian adults, of whom 9 were CMV seropositive and roughly 25 were CMV seronegative, were included in the cohort. To replicate a published TCR-based CMV serostatus classifier, the researchers sequenced the CD4+ memory TCRbeta repertoires of a Belgian cohort whose cytomegalovirus serostatus was known. The study at large found these results: Only CD4+CD45RO+ memory cells were sequenced, in contrast to the original study, in which naive and memory CD4+ and CD8+ populations were covered. On the Belgian cohort, the classifier based on the original framework reached a median bootstrapped AUC of roughly 0.94, with a 95% CI of 0.76-1.00. The results were read as suggesting that the CMV-associated TCR signature is, for the most part, present in the CD4+ memory repertoire. Of over 150 previously reported CMV-associated TCRbeta sequences, 67 appeared in the CD4+ memory repertoires, each in one to five individuals. For CMV serostatus prediction, a median bootstrapped AUC of roughly 0.94 was reached with the original framework, and a median bootstrapped AUC of 0.91 was reached with a US-trained random forest.

Single viable CD3+CD4+CD8-CD45RO+ cells were sorted as memory CD4+ T cells on a FACSAria II. CMV serostatus was assessed using a Roche Elecsys assay, by which serum IgG against CMV pp150, pp28, p38 and p52 was detected. Once the samples were thawed, total CD4+ T cells were enriched through positive selection using CD4 magnetic microbeads. The samples came from a different study that was designed specifically to examine the CD4+ T cell memory repertoire. Following standard operating procedures, peripheral blood mononuclear cells were isolated and cryopreserved, while serum was kept at -80 degrees C. The staining relied on CD3-PerCP (BW264/56), CD4-APC (RPA-T4), CD45RO-PE (UCHT1) and CD8-Pacific Orange (3B5) antibodies, and Sytox blue was used to exclude non-viable cells. Genomic DNA was extracted from sorted cells with the Quick-DNA Microprep Kit. Amplification of TCRbeta DNA was done with the immunoSEQ hsTCRbeta kit, following the protocol from the manufacturer. An Illumina MiSeq instrument was used to sequence the TCRbeta libraries. The source study handled its data this way. Removing out-of-frame sequences left 2,204,828 distinct TCRbeta sequences, an average of around 67,000 per individual. Each individual was scored using the number of some 150 previously reported CMV-associated TCRbeta sequences that the individual carried and the total number of productive distinct TCRbeta sequences. A beta-binomial model was reimplemented in Python, and random forests from scikit-learn, run with default parameters, were trained on data from the US cohort. Classifier performance on the Belgian cohort was summarized as median AUC with percentile confidence intervals calculated over 10,000 bootstrap iterations. TCRdb retrieved this table from immuneACCESS and kept in-frame rearrangements only. Not all clones are present; in checked studies, unresolved V genes account for under half, and no reason is known for the remainder. The V and J calls and clone size come from that table; D and trimming were worked out from the DNA. The sample table contains about 61,000 clones; only one count was recorded for around 83% of them. The biggest ten clones account for over 0.7% of the sample.

CDR1 MGHRA and CDR2 YSYEKL are derived from the germline V gene. At the junction V is shortened by 4 bases and J by 1 base; bases outside the gene matches: 1. The CDR3 contains 16 residues, cysteine and phenylalanine counted. Only CDR3 DNA remains: 48 bases, in frame from the first base. The chain couples TRBV4-1 to TRBJ2-3; the central 14 bases match TRBD2. Sequenced sample: memory CD4+ T cells from blood. This receptor was taken from an adult in good health and CMV-seronegative. The encoded CDR3 is CASSLGLAGGTDTQYF. The DNA sequence is given as TGCGCCAGCAGCCTGGGACTAGCGGGAGGCACAGATACGCAGTATTTT.